This TCR beta chain was recorded in a study of T-cell memory formation after mild COVID-19. Study information: Largely, TCR clusters stayed within a single donor.

Findings of the study overall: Nothing showed for sure that second-wave clones peaking on day 37 were SARS-CoV-2 specific. The study found contracting CD4+ clones mainly in CM and EM and contracting CD8+ clones in EMRA.

This clonotype was recorded a few times. What it binds is unknown. Constant-segment-primed 5'RACE gave TCR alpha and TCR beta cDNA libraries with sample barcodes and UMIs. Using its own MiXCR run on the 5' RACE reads, TCRdb lists one record per CDR3 protein. This sample has approximately 240,000 distinct CDR3 sequences, with about a sixth found just once. Sequenced material: PBMCs or a T cell subset sorted from them (not recorded which). The origin of this receptor is a man aged 18-30 years who had mild COVID-19 (a few samples of this study predate the infection). Cell type and time point are not known.

Written as DNA, the CDR3 is TGTGCCATCAGCACGACTAGCGGGGGCACAGATACGCAGTATTTT. Translating it yields CAISTTSGGTDTQYF. The rearrangement links TRBV10-3 to TRBJ2-3, with 11 bases that match TRBD2. The germline CDR1 and CDR2 sequences are ENHRY and SYGVKD. The CDR3 totals 15 residues. J was trimmed by 1 base and V by 6 bases; bases with no gene match: 3.